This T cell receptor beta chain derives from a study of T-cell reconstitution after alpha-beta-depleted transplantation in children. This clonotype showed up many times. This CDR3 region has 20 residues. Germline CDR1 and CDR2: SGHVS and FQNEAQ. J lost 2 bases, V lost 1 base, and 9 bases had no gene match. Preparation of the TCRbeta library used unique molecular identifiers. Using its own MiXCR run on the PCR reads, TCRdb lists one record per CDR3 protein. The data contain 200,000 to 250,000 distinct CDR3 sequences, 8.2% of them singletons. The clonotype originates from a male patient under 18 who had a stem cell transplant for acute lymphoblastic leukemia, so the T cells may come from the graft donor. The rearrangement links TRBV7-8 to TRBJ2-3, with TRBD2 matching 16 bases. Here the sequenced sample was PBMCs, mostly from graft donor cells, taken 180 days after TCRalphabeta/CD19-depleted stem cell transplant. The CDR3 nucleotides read TGTGCCAGCAGCTTAGGGGGGACTAGCGGGGGGGCAGGGGCCACAGATACGCAGTATTTT. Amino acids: CASSLGGTSGGAGATDTQYF.